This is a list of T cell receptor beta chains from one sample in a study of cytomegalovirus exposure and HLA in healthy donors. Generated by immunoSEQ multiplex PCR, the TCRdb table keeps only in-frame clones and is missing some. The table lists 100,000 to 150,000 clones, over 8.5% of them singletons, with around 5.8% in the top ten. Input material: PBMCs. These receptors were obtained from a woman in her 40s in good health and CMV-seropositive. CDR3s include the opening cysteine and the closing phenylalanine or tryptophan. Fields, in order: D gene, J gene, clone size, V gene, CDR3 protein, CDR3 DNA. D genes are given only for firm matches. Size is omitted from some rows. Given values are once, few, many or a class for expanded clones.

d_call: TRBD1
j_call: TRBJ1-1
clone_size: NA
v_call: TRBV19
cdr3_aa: CASSTGQPNTEAFF
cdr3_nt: TGTGCCAGTAGTACGGGACAGCCGAACACTGAAGCTTTCTTT

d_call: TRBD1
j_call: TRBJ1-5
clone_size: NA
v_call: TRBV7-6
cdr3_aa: CASSPLPPYRGHQPQHF
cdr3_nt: TGTGCCAGCAGCCCACTCCCTCCCTACAGGGGCCATCAGCCCCAGCATTTT

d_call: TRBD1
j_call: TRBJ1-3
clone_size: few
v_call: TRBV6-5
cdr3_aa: CASSYDRDPSGNTIYF
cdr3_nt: TGTGCCAGCAGTTACGACAGGGACCCCTCGGGAAACACCATATATTTT

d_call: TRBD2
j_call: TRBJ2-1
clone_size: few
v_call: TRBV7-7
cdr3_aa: CASSSGTRNEQFF
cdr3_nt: TGTGCCAGCAGCTCGGGGACTAGGAATGAGCAGTTCTTC

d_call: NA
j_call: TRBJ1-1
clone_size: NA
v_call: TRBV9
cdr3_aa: CASSVESDTEAFF
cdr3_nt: TGTGCCAGCAGCGTAGAATCGGACACTGAAGCTTTCTTT

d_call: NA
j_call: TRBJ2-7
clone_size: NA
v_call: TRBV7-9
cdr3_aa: CASSLDGGPYEQYF
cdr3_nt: TGTGCCAGCAGCTTAGACGGGGGTCCCTACGAGCAGTACTTC

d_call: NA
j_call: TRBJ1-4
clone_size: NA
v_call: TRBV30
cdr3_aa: CAWSHWSNNEKLFF
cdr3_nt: TGTGCCTGGAGTCATTGGAGTAATAATGAAAAACTGTTTTTT

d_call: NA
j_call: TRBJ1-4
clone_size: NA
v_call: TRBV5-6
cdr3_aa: CASSLIQGEEKLFF
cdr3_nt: TGTGCCAGCAGCTTGATACAGGGAGAGGAAAAACTGTTTTTT

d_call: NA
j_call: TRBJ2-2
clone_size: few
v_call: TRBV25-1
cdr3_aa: CASSWGDTGELFF
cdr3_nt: TGTGCCAGCAGTTGGGGGGACACCGGGGAGCTGTTTTTT

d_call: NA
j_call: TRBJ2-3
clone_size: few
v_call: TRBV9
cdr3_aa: CASSVGPDTQYF
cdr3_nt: TGTGCCAGCAGCGTAGGTCCGGATACGCAGTATTTT

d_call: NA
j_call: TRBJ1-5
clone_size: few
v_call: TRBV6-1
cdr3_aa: CASSDGTVRRNQPQHF
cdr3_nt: TGTGCCAGCAGTGATGGCACAGTCCGCCGCAATCAGCCCCAGCATTTT

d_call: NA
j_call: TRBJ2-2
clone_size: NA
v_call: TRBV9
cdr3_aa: CASSIGTRRSTGELFF
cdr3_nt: TGTGCCAGCAGCATCGGGACAAGGAGGAGCACCGGGGAGCTGTTTTTT

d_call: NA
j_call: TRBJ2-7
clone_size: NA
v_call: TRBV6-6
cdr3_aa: CASSYRDNYEQYF
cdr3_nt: TGTGCCAGCAGTTACCGGGACAACTACGAGCAGTACTTC

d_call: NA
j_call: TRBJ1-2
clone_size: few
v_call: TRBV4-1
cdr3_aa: CASSQEWGRTGRGDYGYTF
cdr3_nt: TGCGCCAGCAGCCAAGAATGGGGGAGGACCGGGAGGGGGGACTATGGCTACACCTTC

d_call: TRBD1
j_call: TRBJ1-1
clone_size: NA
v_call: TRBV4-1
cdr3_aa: CASSLRDRTLNTEAFF
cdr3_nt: TGCGCCAGCAGCCTCCGGGACAGGACTTTGAACACTGAAGCTTTCTTT

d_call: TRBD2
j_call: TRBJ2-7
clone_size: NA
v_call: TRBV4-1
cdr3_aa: CASSQDEMAGGLSYEQYF
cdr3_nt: TGCGCCAGCAGCCAAGATGAAATGGCGGGGGGTCTCTCCTACGAGCAGTACTTC

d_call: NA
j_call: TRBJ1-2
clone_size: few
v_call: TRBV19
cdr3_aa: CASSMGGIYGYTF
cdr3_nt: TGTGCCAGTAGTATGGGGGGGATCTATGGCTACACCTTC

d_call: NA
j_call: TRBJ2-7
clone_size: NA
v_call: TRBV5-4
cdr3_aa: CASSLGRYEQYF
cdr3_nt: TGTGCCAGCAGCTTGGGGAGGTACGAGCAGTACTTC

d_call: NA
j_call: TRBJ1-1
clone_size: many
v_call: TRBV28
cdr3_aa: CASSDRTEAFF
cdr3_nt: TGTGCCAGCAGTGACAGAACTGAAGCTTTCTTT

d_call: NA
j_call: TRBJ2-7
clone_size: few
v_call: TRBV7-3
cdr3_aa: CASSLRDTSEQYF
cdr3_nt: TGTGCCAGCAGTTTACGGGACACCTCCGAGCAGTACTTC

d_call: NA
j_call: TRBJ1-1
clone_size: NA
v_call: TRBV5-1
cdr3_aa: CASSLGGQNTEAFF
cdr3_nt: TGCGCCAGCAGCTTGGGGGGCCAGAACACTGAAGCTTTCTTT

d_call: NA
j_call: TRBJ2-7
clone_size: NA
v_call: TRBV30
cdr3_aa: CACTLGAEQYF
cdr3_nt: TGTGCCTGCACCTTAGGGGCCGAGCAGTACTTC

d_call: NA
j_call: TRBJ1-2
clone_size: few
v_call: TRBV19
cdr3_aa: CASLDPTYGYTF
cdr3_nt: TGTGCCAGCCTAGACCCTACCTACGGCTACACCTTC

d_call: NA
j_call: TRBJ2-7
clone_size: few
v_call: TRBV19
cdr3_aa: CASSIEIEGPSSYEQYF
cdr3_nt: TGTGCCAGTAGTATAGAGATTGAGGGTCCAAGCTCCTACGAGCAGTACTTC

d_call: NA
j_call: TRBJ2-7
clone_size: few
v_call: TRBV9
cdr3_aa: CASSGTTSSYEQYF
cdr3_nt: TGTGCCAGCAGCGGGACTACCAGCTCCTACGAGCAGTACTTC

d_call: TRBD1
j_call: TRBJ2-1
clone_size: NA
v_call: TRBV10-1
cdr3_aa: CASSEDRGKFYNEQFF
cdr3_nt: TGCGCCAGCAGTGAGGACAGGGGAAAATTCTACAATGAGCAGTTCTTC

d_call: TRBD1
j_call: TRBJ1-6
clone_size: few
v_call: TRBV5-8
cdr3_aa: CASRTETGVLLNSPLHF
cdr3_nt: TGTGCCAGCAGGACTGAGACAGGGGTACTTCTTAATTCACCCCTCCACTTT

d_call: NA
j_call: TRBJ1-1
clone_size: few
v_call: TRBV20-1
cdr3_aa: CSASDTEAFF
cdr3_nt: TGCAGTGCCTCGGACACTGAAGCTTTCTTT

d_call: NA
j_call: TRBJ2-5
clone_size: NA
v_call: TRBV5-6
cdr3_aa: CASSLSGLGTSETQYF
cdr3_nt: TGTGCCAGCAGCTTGTCAGGGCTCGGGACTTCCGAGACCCAGTACTTC

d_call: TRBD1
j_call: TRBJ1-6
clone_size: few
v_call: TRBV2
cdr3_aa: CASTVRQGRGNSPLHF
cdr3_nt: TGTGCCAGCACCGTACGACAGGGGCGGGGTAATTCACCCCTCCACTTT

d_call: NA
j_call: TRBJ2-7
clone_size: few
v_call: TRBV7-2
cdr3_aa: CASSLDRDSTYEQYF
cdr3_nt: TGTGCCAGCAGCTTAGATCGGGATTCGACCTACGAGCAGTACTTC

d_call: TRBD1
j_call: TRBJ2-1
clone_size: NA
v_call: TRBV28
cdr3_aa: CATDRGLHNEQFF
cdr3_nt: TGTGCCACAGACAGGGGTCTCCACAATGAGCAGTTCTTC

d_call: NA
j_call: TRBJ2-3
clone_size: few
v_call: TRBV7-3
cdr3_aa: CASSLKGQITDTQYF
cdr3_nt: TGTGCCAGCAGCTTAAAAGGACAGATCACAGATACGCAGTATTTT

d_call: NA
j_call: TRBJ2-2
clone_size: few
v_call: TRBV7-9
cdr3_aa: CASEAGRGSGELFF
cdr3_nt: TGTGCCAGCGAGGCGGGACGGGGCTCCGGGGAGCTGTTTTTT

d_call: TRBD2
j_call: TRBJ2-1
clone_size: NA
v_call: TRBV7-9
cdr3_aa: CASSPRLAGVYNEQFF
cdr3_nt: TGTGCCAGCAGCCCGCGACTAGCGGGCGTGTACAATGAGCAGTTCTTC

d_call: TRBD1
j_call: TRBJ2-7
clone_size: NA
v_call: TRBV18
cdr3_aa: CASSQPGTASYEQYF
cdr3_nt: TGTGCCAGCTCCCAACCCGGGACAGCTTCCTACGAGCAGTACTTC

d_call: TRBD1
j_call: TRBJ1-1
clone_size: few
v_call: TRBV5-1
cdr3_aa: CASSGGQGASEAFF
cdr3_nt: TGCGCCAGCAGCGGAGGACAGGGGGCGTCTGAAGCTTTCTTT

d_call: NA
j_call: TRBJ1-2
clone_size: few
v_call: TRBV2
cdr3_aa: CASSAQGNYGYTF
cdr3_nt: TGTGCCAGCAGTGCCCAGGGTAACTATGGCTACACCTTC

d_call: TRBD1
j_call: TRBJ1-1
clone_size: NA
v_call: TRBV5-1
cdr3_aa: CASSSQGQGLNTEAFF
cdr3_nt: TGCGCCAGCAGTTCCCAGGGACAGGGACTGAACACTGAAGCTTTCTTT

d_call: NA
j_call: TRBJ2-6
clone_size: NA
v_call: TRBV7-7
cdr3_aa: CASSPSSGANVLTF
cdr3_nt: TGTGCCAGCAGCCCCAGCTCTGGGGCCAACGTCCTGACTTTC

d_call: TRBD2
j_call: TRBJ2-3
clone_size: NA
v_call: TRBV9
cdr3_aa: CASSGWGGSRGDTQYF
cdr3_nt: TGTGCCAGCAGCGGTTGGGGGGGAAGCCGGGGGGATACGCAGTATTTT

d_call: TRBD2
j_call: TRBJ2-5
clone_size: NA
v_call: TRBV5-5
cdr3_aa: CASSLLGGETQYF
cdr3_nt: TGTGCCAGCAGCTTGTTGGGAGGGGAGACCCAGTACTTC

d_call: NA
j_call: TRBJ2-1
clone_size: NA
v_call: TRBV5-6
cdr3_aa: CASSLEVVDEQFF
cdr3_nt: TGTGCCAGCAGTCTAGAGGTTGTCGATGAGCAGTTCTTC

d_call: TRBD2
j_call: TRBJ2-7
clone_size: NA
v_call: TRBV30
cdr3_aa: CAWSVGPLAGGFEQYF
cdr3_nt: TGTGCCTGGAGTGTGGGCCCACTAGCGGGGGGCTTCGAGCAGTACTTC

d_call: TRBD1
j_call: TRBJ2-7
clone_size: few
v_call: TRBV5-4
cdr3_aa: CASSLNGQGYEQYF
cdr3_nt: TGTGCCAGCAGCTTGAACGGACAGGGCTACGAGCAGTACTTC

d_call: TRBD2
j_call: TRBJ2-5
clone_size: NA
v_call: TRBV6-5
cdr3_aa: CASSSGLAGAQETQYF
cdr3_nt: TGTGCCAGCAGTTCCGGACTAGCGGGGGCTCAAGAGACCCAGTACTTC

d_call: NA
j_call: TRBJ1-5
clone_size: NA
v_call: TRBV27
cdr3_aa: CATSLAPSYQPQHF
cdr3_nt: TGTGCCACCTCCTTAGCCCCGAGTTATCAGCCCCAGCATTTT

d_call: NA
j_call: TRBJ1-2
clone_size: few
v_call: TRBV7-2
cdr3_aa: CASSSVVNYGYTF
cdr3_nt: TGTGCCAGCAGCTCAGTCGTTAACTATGGCTACACCTTC

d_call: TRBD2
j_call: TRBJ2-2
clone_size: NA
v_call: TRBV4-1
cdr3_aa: CASGRIAGNTGELFF
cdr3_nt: TGCGCCAGCGGACGGATAGCGGGGAACACCGGGGAGCTGTTTTTT

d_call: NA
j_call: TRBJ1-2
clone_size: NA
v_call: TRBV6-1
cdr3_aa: CASSEAGSNGYTF
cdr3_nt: TGTGCCAGCAGTGAAGCAGGGAGTAATGGCTACACCTTC

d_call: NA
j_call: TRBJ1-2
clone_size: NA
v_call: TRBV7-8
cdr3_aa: CASSLDRSNYGYTF
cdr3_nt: TGTGCCAGCAGCTTAGACAGGTCTAACTATGGCTACACCTTC

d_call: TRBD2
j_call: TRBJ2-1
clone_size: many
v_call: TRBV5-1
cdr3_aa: CASSLRAGEGVEQFF
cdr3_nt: TGCGCCAGCAGCTTGCGCGCCGGGGAGGGAGTGGAGCAGTTCTTC

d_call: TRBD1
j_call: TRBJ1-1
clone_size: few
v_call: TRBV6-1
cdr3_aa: CASSFTDRGTEAFF
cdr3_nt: TGTGCCAGCAGTTTTACCGACAGGGGCACTGAAGCTTTCTTT

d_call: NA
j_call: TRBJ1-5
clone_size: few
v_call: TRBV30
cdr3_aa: CAWSGLRNQPQHF
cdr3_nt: TGTGCCTGGAGTGGACTGCGCAATCAGCCCCAGCATTTT

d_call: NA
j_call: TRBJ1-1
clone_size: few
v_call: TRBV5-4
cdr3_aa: CASSLGEGGYTEAFF
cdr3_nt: TGTGCCAGCAGCTTGGGGGAGGGGGGCTACACTGAAGCTTTCTTT